This is a list of T cell receptor beta chains from one sample in a study of T cell responses to AZD1222 COVID-19 vaccine. The repertoire was sequenced with immunoSEQ multiplex PCR; TCRdb's copy has only in-frame clones and lacks some. The profile covers about 160,000 clones, with 92% appearing a single time and 3.3% taken by the ten largest. The input for sequencing was peripheral blood, taken 28 days after the second AZD1222 dose. The receptor set was obtained from an adult who received the AZD1222 COVID-19 vaccine. Both conserved end residues are part of each CDR3. D genes are given only for firm matches.

cdr3_aa: CASTETGTYYGYTF
d_call: TRBD1
v_call: TRBV2

cdr3_aa: CASSIDLLGTPGATNEKLFF
d_call: -
v_call: TRBV19

cdr3_aa: CASSALKGTGGQETQYF
d_call: TRBD1
v_call: TRBV10-2

cdr3_aa: CASSQGNSGAYYGYTF
d_call: -
v_call: TRBV3-1/TRBV3-2

cdr3_aa: CASSFSRGRVKPANTGELFF
d_call: TRBD1
v_call: TRBV5-8

cdr3_aa: CASSDPDTYTF
d_call: -
v_call: TRBV6-1

cdr3_aa: CASSLSRQGQETQYF
d_call: -
v_call: TRBV27

cdr3_aa: CASSVQGSSYEQYF
d_call: -
v_call: TRBV5-1

cdr3_aa: CAISEVRGSDEQYF
d_call: -
v_call: TRBV10-3

cdr3_aa: CASRRTGGALQPQHF
d_call: TRBD1
v_call: TRBV27

cdr3_aa: CASSFEGLNSGNTIYF
d_call: -
v_call: TRBV5-1

cdr3_aa: CAISVRSANTGELFF
d_call: -
v_call: TRBV2

cdr3_aa: CAITSAEGGGNTIYF
d_call: -
v_call: TRBV10-3

cdr3_aa: CASSSGGNGYTF
d_call: -
v_call: TRBV27

cdr3_aa: CASSRDSVTEAFF
d_call: -
v_call: TRBV7-9

cdr3_aa: CASSSVAYGYTF
d_call: -
v_call: TRBV4-3

cdr3_aa: CASLDRGSNQPQHF
d_call: TRBD1
v_call: TRBV19

cdr3_aa: CASSPTKGNTIYF
d_call: -
v_call: TRBV27

cdr3_aa: CASSLIAGVYEQYF
d_call: -
v_call: TRBV11-1

cdr3_aa: CAWSVQYNSPLHF
d_call: -
v_call: TRBV30

cdr3_aa: CASSLGAGLAGGSEQFF
d_call: TRBD2
v_call: TRBV7-6

cdr3_aa: CSARFGELFF
d_call: -
v_call: TRBV20-1

cdr3_aa: CASSLAGTGLGNTIYF
d_call: -
v_call: TRBV5-1

cdr3_aa: CASSLVGNTIYF
d_call: -
v_call: TRBV7-9

cdr3_aa: CASSSGSGSLNGELFF
d_call: TRBD2
v_call: TRBV7-9

cdr3_aa: CASSQDPFRSGNTIYF
d_call: -
v_call: TRBV4-3

cdr3_aa: CASSLVGVANEKLFF
d_call: -
v_call: TRBV5-5

cdr3_aa: CATKTGDYGYTF
d_call: TRBD1
v_call: TRBV19

cdr3_aa: CASTEGTGGTPLHF
d_call: TRBD1
v_call: TRBV5-1

cdr3_aa: CASRGAGGLYEQYF
d_call: TRBD2
v_call: TRBV2

cdr3_aa: CASSSTGTGGYEQYF
d_call: TRBD1
v_call: TRBV11-3

cdr3_aa: CATSDQNPGVNGYTF
d_call: -
v_call: TRBV24-1

cdr3_aa: CATSDLATSSSYNEQFF
d_call: -
v_call: TRBV24-1

cdr3_aa: CASSFQQPYGYTF
d_call: -
v_call: TRBV5-1

cdr3_aa: CASSVATDMGEQFF
d_call: -
v_call: TRBV9

cdr3_aa: CASRGAAQTYEQYF
d_call: -
v_call: TRBV3-1/TRBV3-2

cdr3_aa: CASSYFQNTEAFF
d_call: -
v_call: TRBV6-5

cdr3_aa: CASSERREVGDIQYF
d_call: -
v_call: TRBV25-1

cdr3_aa: CASSAIRLRDRTDTQYF
d_call: -
v_call: TRBV7-2

cdr3_aa: CASSYSPDRGRRETQYF
d_call: TRBD1
v_call: TRBV7-9

cdr3_aa: CASSPPGLDTQYF
d_call: -
v_call: TRBV18

cdr3_aa: CASTTGTYNEQFF
d_call: -
v_call: TRBV28

cdr3_aa: CASSKRENPQHF
d_call: -
v_call: TRBV7-9

cdr3_aa: CASSQVLTGDNYGYTF
d_call: TRBD1
v_call: TRBV4-3

cdr3_aa: CASSYTRLLNQPQHF
d_call: -
v_call: TRBV6-5

cdr3_aa: CASRGTLPADTEAFF
d_call: -
v_call: TRBV19

cdr3_aa: CASSLDEGQGTYEQYF
d_call: TRBD1
v_call: TRBV6-2/TRBV6-3

cdr3_aa: CASSADIGNTEAFF
d_call: -
v_call: TRBV6-4

cdr3_aa: CASSYQLDEQFF
d_call: -
v_call: TRBV6-6

cdr3_aa: CASSRLRDRLNSNQPQHF
d_call: -
v_call: TRBV7-8

cdr3_aa: CASSPQGSEQYF
d_call: -
v_call: TRBV19

cdr3_aa: CASSSRDQDNEQFF
d_call: -
v_call: TRBV19

cdr3_aa: CSASHRGLLTGANVLTF
d_call: TRBD1
v_call: TRBV20-1

cdr3_aa: CASRDGLAGPRDTQYF
d_call: TRBD2
v_call: TRBV2

cdr3_aa: CAWTRGNYGYTF
d_call: -
v_call: TRBV30